This T cell receptor (beta chain) was sequenced in a study of neoadjuvant anti-PD-1 for oral cavity cancer. Turning to the study itself: Non-progressing patients received a fourth nivolumab dose near day 43, then surgery on days 50-56.

Relative to its sample, this clone is medium-sized. Germline CDR1 MGHDK, CDR2 SYGVNS. Trimming pared 3 bases from V and 8 bases from J, leaving 11 bases between. This CDR3 has 13 residues. Six replicates per PBMC sample, mostly from roughly 450 ng of genomic DNA. The repertoire was sequenced with immunoSEQ multiplex PCR; TCRdb's copy has only in-frame clones and lacks some. The table lists about 80,000 clones, approximately 84% of them singletons. This TCR was recovered from a person aged 35 to 85 with oral cavity squamous cell carcinoma. Here the sequenced sample was PBMCs, taken before nivolumab (anti-PD-1) treatment. V usage is TRBV25-1 and J usage is TRBJ2-1; possible D gene TRBD2, 7 bases. The CDR3 sequence: CASSDGGLDEQFF. In DNA, the CDR3 is TGTGCCAGCAGTGACGGGGGGCTGGATGAGCAGTTCTTC.